Sequencing of this T cell receptor beta chain was carried out in a study of human T cells and chemical hapten exposure. TCRdb used MiXCR to reprocess the RACE reads, holding one entry per CDR3 protein. Among about 95,000 distinct CDR3 sequences, about an eighth were seen once, and the ten largest hold roughly 3%. This clonotype showed up many times. What it recognizes is unknown. As to time point: patch test 2, 6 weeks after DPC sensitization. Specified treatment: therapeutic diphenylcyclopropenone sensitization with weekly scalp DPC. Findings of the study overall: Expanded TCR sets contained significantly more large CDR3 similarity clusters than controls. Patch test scores rose with PT1 expanded TCR counts, a positive correlation.

The source of this sequence is a woman in her thirties or forties with alopecia areata. Some clones in this sample may be carry-over from other donors' samples. The specimen was whole blood, collected in connection with sensitization to the hapten diphenylcyclopropenone (DPC).

This CDR3 reads CSARDIDRARGNQPQHF. The CDR3 DNA reads as TGCAGTGCTAGGGATATCGACAGGGCTCGAGGCAATCAGCCCCAGCATTTT. The chain links TRBV20-1 to TRBJ1-5; 7 bases align to TRBD1. V dropped 3 bases and J dropped 2; count of bases not matched to a gene: 13. CDR1 is DFQATT, CDR2 SNEGSKA, per germline (reference sequence). The CDR3 has 17 residues.